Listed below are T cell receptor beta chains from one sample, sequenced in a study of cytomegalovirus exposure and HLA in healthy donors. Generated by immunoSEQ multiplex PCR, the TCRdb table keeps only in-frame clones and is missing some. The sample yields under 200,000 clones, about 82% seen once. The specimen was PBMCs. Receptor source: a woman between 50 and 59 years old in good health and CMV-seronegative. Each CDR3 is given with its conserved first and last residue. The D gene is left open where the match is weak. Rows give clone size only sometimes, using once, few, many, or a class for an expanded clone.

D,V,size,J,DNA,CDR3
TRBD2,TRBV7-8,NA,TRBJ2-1,TGTGCCAGCAGCTCTAGGACTAGCGGGAGGTACGGTGAGCAGTTCTTC,CASSSRTSGRYGEQFF
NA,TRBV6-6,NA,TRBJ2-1,TGTGCCAGCAGCCAATACAATGAGCAGTTCTTC,CASSQYNEQFF
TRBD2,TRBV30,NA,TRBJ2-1,TGTGCCTGGAGCACTAGCGGGAGAATGGGTGAGCAGTTCTTC,CAWSTSGRMGEQFF
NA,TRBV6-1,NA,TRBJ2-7,TGTGCCAGCACTGGCAGGGTTAACGAGCAGTACTTC,CASTGRVNEQYF
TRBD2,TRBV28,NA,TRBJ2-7,TGTGCCAGCAGCCCCCCAGCGGGAGGGCCTAAAAACGAGCAGTACTTC,CASSPPAGGPKNEQYF
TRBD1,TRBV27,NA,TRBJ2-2,TGTGCCAGCGCTTTACAGGGGGCGAGAACCGGGGAGCTGTTTTTT,CASALQGARTGELFF
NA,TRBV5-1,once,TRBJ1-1,TGCGCCAGCAGCTTGACGGGGGGGAACACTGAAGCTTTCTTT,CASSLTGGNTEAFF
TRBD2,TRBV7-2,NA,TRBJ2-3,TGTGCCAGCAGCTCCTGGACTAGCGGGAGAAGCGATACGCAGTATTTT,CASSSWTSGRSDTQYF
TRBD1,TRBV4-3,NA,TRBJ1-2,TGCGCCAGCAGCCAAGCCGGGACAGCTAACTATGGCTACACCTTC,CASSQAGTANYGYTF
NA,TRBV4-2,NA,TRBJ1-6,TGTGCCAGCAGCCAAGATATGACAGTGGGTGGTCCCCTCCACTTT,CASSQDMTVGGPLHF
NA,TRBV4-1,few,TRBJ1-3,TGCGCCAGCAGCCAAGATAGGGGCAGGTTCTCTGGAAACACCATATATTTT,CASSQDRGRFSGNTIYF
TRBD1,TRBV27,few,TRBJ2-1,TGTGCCAGCAGCAACGGGACAGGGGGCCTAGCGGGGCACAATGAGCAGTTCTTC,CASSNGTGGLAGHNEQFF
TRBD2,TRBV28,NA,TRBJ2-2,TGTGCCAGCAGTGCTAGCGGGAGGGGGGCCGGGGAGCTGTTTTTT,CASSASGRGAGELFF
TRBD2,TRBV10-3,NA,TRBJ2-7,TGTGCCATCAGTGACGGACTAGCGGGAGCAGTCTACGAGCAGTACTTC,CAISDGLAGAVYEQYF
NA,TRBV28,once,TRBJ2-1,TGTGCCAGCACCTCGCGACGGGACTCCTACAATGAGCAGTTCTTC,CASTSRRDSYNEQFF
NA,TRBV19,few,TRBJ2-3,TGTGCCAGTAGTATGGGGGCTTCATTGGGCACAGATACGCAGTATTTT,CASSMGASLGTDTQYF
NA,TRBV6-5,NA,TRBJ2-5,TGTGCCAGCGGGGCGCTGGGAGAGACCCAGTACTTC,CASGALGETQYF
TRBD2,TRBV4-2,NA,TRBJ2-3,TGTGCCAGCAGCCAGGGACTAGCGGGAGGGATGTCAGATACGCAGTATTTT,CASSQGLAGGMSDTQYF
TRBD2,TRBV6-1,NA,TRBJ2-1,TGTGCCAGCAGCGGGACTAGCGGGAAGGGTGAGCAGTTCTTC,CASSGTSGKGEQFF
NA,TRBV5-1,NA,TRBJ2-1,TGCGCCAGCAGCTTGATAGTGGGGAGTGAGCAGTTCTTC,CASSLIVGSEQFF
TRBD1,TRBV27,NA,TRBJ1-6,TGTGCCAGCAGCGATACGGACAGGGCATATAATTCACCCCTCCACTTT,CASSDTDRAYNSPLHF
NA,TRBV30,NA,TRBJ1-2,TGTGCCTGGAGTTCTAACGGACTCTATGGCTACACCTTC,CAWSSNGLYGYTF
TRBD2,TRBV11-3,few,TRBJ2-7,TGTGCCAGCAGCTCGAGCGGGAGCCCCTACGAGCAGTACTTC,CASSSSGSPYEQYF
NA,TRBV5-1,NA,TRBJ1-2,TGCGCCAGCAGCTTGGATCAGGGCGGCCTCTATGGCTACACCTTC,CASSLDQGGLYGYTF
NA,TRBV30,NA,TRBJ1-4,TGTGCCTGCTCCAGTCCCAGTAATGAAAAACTGTTTTTT,CACSSPSNEKLFF
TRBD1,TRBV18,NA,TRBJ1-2,TGTGCCAGCTCACCGTCCGGGACAGGGAACTATGGCTACACCTTC,CASSPSGTGNYGYTF
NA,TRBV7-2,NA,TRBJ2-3,TGTGCCAGCAGCCCGGGACACAGCACAGATACGCAGTATTTT,CASSPGHSTDTQYF
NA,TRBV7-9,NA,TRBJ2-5,TGTGCCAGCAGCAAAGGGGGGGTGCAAGAGACCCAGTACTTC,CASSKGGVQETQYF
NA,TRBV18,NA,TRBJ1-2,TGTGCCAGCTCACCGGGCAGGGAATCCTATGGCTACACCTTC,CASSPGRESYGYTF
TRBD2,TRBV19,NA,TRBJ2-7,TGTGCCAGTAGTATACGGGAACTAGCGGGATCCTACGAGCAGTACTTC,CASSIRELAGSYEQYF
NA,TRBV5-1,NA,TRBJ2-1,TGCGCCAGCAGCTTGGCCGGGAATACCATAAATGAGCAGTTCTTC,CASSLAGNTINEQFF
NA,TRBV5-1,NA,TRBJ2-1,TGCGCCAGCAGCTCAACCGGCGGGTACAATGAGCAGTTCTTC,CASSSTGGYNEQFF
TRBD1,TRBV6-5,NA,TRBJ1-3,TGTGCCAGCAGTCCCACAGGGGAAGCAAACACCATATATTTT,CASSPTGEANTIYF
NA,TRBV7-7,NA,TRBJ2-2,TGTGCCAGCAGCCCCGGGGTGACCGCGGAGCTGTTTTTT,CASSPGVTAELFF
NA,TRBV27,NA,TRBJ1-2,TGTGCCAGCAGTTCCCATGGGGAGGGAACCTATGGCTACACCTTC,CASSSHGEGTYGYTF
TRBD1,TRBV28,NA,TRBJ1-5,TGTGCCAGCACCGCCGGCCCGGCATTTTCCGGGACAGGGAGAGGGTATAGCAATCAGCCCCAGCATTTT,CASTAGPAFSGTGRGYSNQPQHF
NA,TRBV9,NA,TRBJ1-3,TGTGCCAGCAGCCTCCAGCAGGGCTCTGGAAACACCATATATTTT,CASSLQQGSGNTIYF
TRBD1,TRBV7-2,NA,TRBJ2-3,TGTGCCAGCAGCTTAGTGGGACAGTTCACAGATACGCAGTATTTT,CASSLVGQFTDTQYF
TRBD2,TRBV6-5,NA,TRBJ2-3,TGTGCCAGCAGTGTACTAGCGGGAGACACAGATACGCAGTATTTT,CASSVLAGDTDTQYF
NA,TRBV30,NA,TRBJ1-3,TGTGCCTGTGGCCCGGGGGCTGGAAACACCATATATTTT,CACGPGAGNTIYF
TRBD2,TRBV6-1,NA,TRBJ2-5,TGTGCCAGCAGTGAAGCTATAGCGGGAATTATGTACCAAGAGACCCAGTACTTC,CASSEAIAGIMYQETQYF
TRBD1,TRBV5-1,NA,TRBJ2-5,TGCGCCAGCAGCGGGGGACAGGGGACCTCGGAGACCCAGTACTTC,CASSGGQGTSETQYF
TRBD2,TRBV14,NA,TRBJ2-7,TGTGCCAGCAGCCTTGGAGGGAGCGGGAGCTACGAGCAGTACTTC,CASSLGGSGSYEQYF
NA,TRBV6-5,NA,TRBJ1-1,TGTGCCAGCAGTTACTCGAAAGGGGGATCTGAAGCTTTCTTT,CASSYSKGGSEAFF
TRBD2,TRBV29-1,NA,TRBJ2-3,TGCAGCGTTGGTTGGCGGGGGGCAGATACGCAGTATTTT,CSVGWRGADTQYF
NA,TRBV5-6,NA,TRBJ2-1,TGTGCCAGCAGCTTTCCACAGGGTTTCTACAATGAGCAGTTCTTC,CASSFPQGFYNEQFF
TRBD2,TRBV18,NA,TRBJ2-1,TGTGCCAGCTCACCCGGGCTAGCGGCCCCCGAGCAGTTCTTC,CASSPGLAAPEQFF
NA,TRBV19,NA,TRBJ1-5,TGTGCCAGTAGTATCAGTGGGCAGGGCAATCAGCCCCAGCATTTT,CASSISGQGNQPQHF